Listed below are T cell receptor beta chains from one sample, sequenced in a study of blood T cell repertoires in COVID-19. Using immunoSEQ multiplex PCR, the repertoire was profiled, and TCRdb retains in-frame clones only, with some absent. The sample shows over 200,000 clones, around 86% of them seen only once. What was sequenced was peripheral blood. Receptor source: a human donor in a cohort sampled during active COVID-19. Each CDR3 is given with its conserved first and last residue.

CDR3,length,V
CASSSPGRGYGYTF,14,TRBV27
CASSLRRGGGDIQYF,15,TRBV7-8
CASNLGGAYEQYF,13,TRBV28
CASSQSGFNNQPQHF,15,TRBV16
CASSLLGWQTYNEQFF,16,TRBV7-3
CASKRENQETQYF,13,TRBV7-9
CASTGLAAQETQYF,14,TRBV6-5
CASSNRDSNYGYTF,14,TRBV6-5
CASSLDGVGEQYF,13,TRBV6-5
CASSPTAGSYNEQFF,15,TRBV18
CASSRDRGNTIYF,13,TRBV12-3/TRBV12-4
CASSVSGTSDLNEQFF,16,TRBV9
CASSQDGGVGGTEAFF,16,TRBV3-1/TRBV3-2
CASNVELGGTQYF,13,TRBV2
CASSYRDRGSYEQYF,15,TRBV6-6
CAIRDSASGNTIYF,14,TRBV10-3
CASSQGPGYNEQFF,14,TRBV4-3
CASSLATVNTEAFF,14,TRBV7-9
CASSLAPAGGQETQYF,16,TRBV7-8
CASSKTSGRSNEQFF,15,TRBV6-2/TRBV6-3
CASSIWDKPYEQYF,14,TRBV19
CASSHGGTGAFF,12,TRBV7-2
CASSSHSGNTIYF,13,TRBV12-3/TRBV12-4
CASSQTRNEQFF,12,TRBV5-6
CASSVTSSYEQYF,13,TRBV19
CASSPIAGDYNEQFF,15,TRBV6-6
CASSEARSAGLSSGNTIYF,19,TRBV6-1